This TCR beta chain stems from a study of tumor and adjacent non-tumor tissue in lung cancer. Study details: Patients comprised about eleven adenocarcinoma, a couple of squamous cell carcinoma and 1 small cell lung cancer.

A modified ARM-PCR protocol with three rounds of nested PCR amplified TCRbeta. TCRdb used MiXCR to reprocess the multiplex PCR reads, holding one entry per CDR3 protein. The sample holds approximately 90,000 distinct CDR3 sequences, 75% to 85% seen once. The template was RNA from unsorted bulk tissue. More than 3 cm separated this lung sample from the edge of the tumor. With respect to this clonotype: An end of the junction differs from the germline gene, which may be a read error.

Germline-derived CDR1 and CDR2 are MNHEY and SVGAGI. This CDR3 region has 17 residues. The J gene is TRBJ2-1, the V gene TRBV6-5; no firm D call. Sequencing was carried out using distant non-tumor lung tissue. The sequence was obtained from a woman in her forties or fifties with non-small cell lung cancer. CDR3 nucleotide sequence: TGTGCTAGCAGTTACTCCCTTGCCCCCAGCTCCTACAATGAGCAGCTCTTC. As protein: CASSYSLAPSSYNEQLF.